The rows below give T cell receptor beta chains drawn from one sample of a study of blood T cell repertoires in COVID-19. Clones were sequenced by immunoSEQ multiplex PCR, and TCRdb holds only the in-frame ones, with some missing. This table has about 62,000 clones, about four fifths appearing once. The sample consisted of peripheral blood. Receptor source: a woman aged 45-60 years with active or convalescent COVID-19. The CDR3 runs from the conserved cysteine through the conserved F or W. The D gene is left open where the match is weak. Part of the rows lack a size; the others show once, few, many or a class for expanded clones.

clone_size	j_call	d_call	v_call	cdr3_aa	cdr3_nt
NA	TRBJ1-2	TRBD1	TRBV9	CASSPRQGANYGYTF	TGTGCCAGCAGCCCCCGACAGGGGGCAAACTATGGCTACACCTTC
once	TRBJ1-2	TRBD1	TRBV24-1	CATSLTGGYGYTF	TGTGCCACCAGCCTGACAGGGGGCTATGGCTACACCTTC
NA	TRBJ2-7	TRBD1	TRBV6-2/TRBV6-3	CASSYYRGHYEQYF	TGTGCCAGCAGTTACTACAGGGGTCATTACGAGCAGTACTTC
NA	TRBJ1-2	TRBD1	TRBV5-5	CASILGTGVRGYTF	TGTGCCAGCATCCTGGGGACAGGGGTTCGGGGCTACACCTTC
NA	TRBJ1-1	NA	TRBV6-2/TRBV6-3	CASSWEGTKTFQAFF	TGTGCCAGCAGTTGGGAGGGGACCAAAACGTTCCAGGCTTTCTTT
NA	TRBJ2-6	NA	TRBV19	CASSPSGLSGSGANVLTF	TGTGCCAGTAGCCCGTCCGGGTTGTCGGGGTCTGGGGCCAACGTCCTGACTTTC
NA	TRBJ2-7	TRBD1	TRBV29-1	CSVEEGTGTTKAEQYF	TGCAGCGTTGAAGAGGGGACAGGAACGACAAAAGCCGAGCAGTACTTC
NA	TRBJ2-2	TRBD1	TRBV18	CASSPRGLSAGELFF	TGTGCCAGCTCACCGAGGGGGCTCAGCGCCGGGGAGCTGTTTTTT
NA	TRBJ1-2	NA	TRBV19	CASTGRWKGQDYTF	TGTGCCAGTACTGGGAGGTGGAAAGGGCAGGACTACACCTTC
NA	TRBJ1-3	NA	TRBV4-3	CASSPRTVSGNTIYF	TGCGCCAGCAGCCCCCGGACAGTCTCTGGAAACACCATATATTTT
NA	TRBJ2-1	TRBD2	TRBV2	CASSARTSGDNEQFF	TGTGCCAGCAGTGCCCGGACTAGCGGGGATAATGAGCAGTTCTTC
NA	TRBJ1-2	NA	TRBV7-2	CASSLLIGAYGYTF	TGTGCCAGCAGCCTGTTAATTGGAGCCTATGGCTACACCTTC
NA	TRBJ2-7	NA	TRBV6-6	CASRPRGAYEQYF	TGTGCCAGCAGGCCCCGGGGAGCCTACGAGCAGTACTTC
NA	TRBJ2-7	NA	TRBV9	CASSVGDSSYEQYF	TGTGCCAGCAGCGTAGGAGACAGCTCCTACGAGCAGTACTTC
NA	TRBJ1-1	TRBD1	TRBV6-5	CASSYEGTGNTEAFF	TGTGCCAGCAGTTACGAAGGGACAGGGAACACTGAAGCTTTCTTT
few	TRBJ1-2	TRBD1	TRBV5-4	CASSRETGNGYTF	TGTGCCAGCAGCCGAGAGACAGGGAATGGCTACACCTTC
NA	TRBJ2-7	NA	TRBV10-3	CAISVPLANEQYF	TGTGCCATCAGTGTTCCTTTAGCGAACGAGCAGTACTTC
NA	TRBJ1-4	TRBD1	TRBV2	CASSKGGGTNEKLFF	TGTGCCAGCAGCAAAGGGGGCGGAACTAATGAAAAACTGTTTTTT
NA	TRBJ1-6	NA	TRBV19	CASSIVGAGEQNSPLHF	TGTGCCAGTAGTATAGTTGGCGCAGGGGAACAAAATTCACCCCTCCACTTT
NA	TRBJ1-2	TRBD1	TRBV6-2/TRBV6-3	CASSYRGRNGYTF	TGTGCCAGCAGTTACAGGGGGCGCAATGGCTACACCTTC
few	TRBJ2-1	TRBD1	TRBV12-5	CASGLSLSRDRDGEQFF	TGTGCTAGTGGTTTGTCCCTGTCCCGGGACAGGGATGGTGAGCAGTTCTTC
few	TRBJ2-2	TRBD2	TRBV19	CASSASGGNTGELFF	TGTGCCAGTAGTGCTAGCGGGGGGAACACCGGGGAGCTGTTTTTT